This T cell receptor beta chain was sequenced for a study of cytomegalovirus exposure and HLA in healthy donors. Study-level information: T cells numbering around 180 million yielded around 120 million unique TCR beta sequences in an earlier analysis.

Unmatched junction bases numbered 4, after V lost 0 bases and J lost 2 bases. The CDR3 runs 15 residues. The germline V gene encodes CDR1 LGHNA and CDR2 YSLEER. Both 60 Vbeta primers and 13 Jbeta primers went into the PCR. Using immunoSEQ multiplex PCR, the repertoire was profiled, and TCRdb retains in-frame clones only, with some absent. The sample includes about 180,000 clones, 76% seen only once; the top ten take 2% to 3%. Sequenced: PBMCs. This TCR was recovered from a woman aged 30 to 39 in good health and CMV-seropositive. This chain links TRBV4-3 with TRBJ2-7; 7 bases agree with TRBD2. The CDR3, as DNA: TGCGCCAGCAGCCAAGAGTGGGGGGGTGCCTACGAGCAGTACTTC. It is translated as CASSQEWGGAYEQYF.